This TCR beta chain was captured in a study of cytomegalovirus exposure and HLA in healthy donors. The CDR3 contains 15 residues. Trimming took 5 bases from V and 0 from J, leaving 10 bases between them. Germline CDR1 is KGHSH and CDR2 is LQKENI. The study's findings and limits: The study labeled about 160 TCR beta chains cytomegalovirus-associated. The authors later found most CMV-associated TCR beta chains appeared HLA-restricted. A cluster of highly shared sequence variants was likely a sequencing artifact.

The PCR ran on 60 Vbeta and 13 Jbeta primers. Data came from immunoSEQ multiplex PCR; TCRdb stores just in-frame clones and leaves some out. The sample lists about 100,000 clones, around 83% seen once, with more than 1% in the top ten. Unrecorded immune exposures were likely, despite nominal health at sampling. Of note for this clone: Antigen specificity is unknown.

V usage is TRBV18 and J usage is TRBJ2-2; no clear D. The sample taken for sequencing was PBMCs. This sequence was found in a woman under 30 in good health and CMV-seronegative. The CDR3 is CASSERRTNTGELFF. The CDR3 DNA is TGTGCCAGCTCAGAACGCAGGACGAACACCGGGGAGCTGTTTTTT.